This T cell receptor (beta chain) was recovered during a study of CD8+ T cells in alopecia areata. Turning to the study itself: Tofacitinib administration to treated patients was oral, at 5 to 10 mg twice daily. Overall study findings and caveats: Across lesional scalp, and particularly alopecia totalis/universalis, clonality surpassed that of normal scalp. Sequences from scalp samples also cover resident alphabeta T cells of normal skin.

The CDR3 is 13 residues long. Germline-derived CDR1 and CDR2 are SSHAT and FNYEAQ (reference sequence). Trimming took 5 bases from V and 8 from J; bases not matched to a gene: 5. The treatment is: oral pan-JAK inhibitor, 5-10 mg twice daily. The investigators collected lesional scalp punch biopsies and peripheral blood from alopecia areata patients. This clone was detected once. The antigen is unknown. RNA extraction was followed by reverse transcription into cDNA, which acted as the sequencing template. The repertoire was sequenced with immunoSEQ multiplex PCR; TCRdb's copy has only in-frame clones and lacks some. The data contain around 180,000 clones, less than 65% of them singletons.

This material consisted of CD4+ T cells sorted from blood, taken at week 24, from a patient treated with tofacitinib. The sequence came from a human donor with alopecia areata. This rearrangement joins TRBV7-7 to TRBJ2-1; 8 bases fit TRBD1. Written as DNA, the CDR3 is TGTGCCAGCAGCCCACAGGGGGGCTATGAGCAGTTCTTC. Encoded protein: CASSPQGGYEQFF.